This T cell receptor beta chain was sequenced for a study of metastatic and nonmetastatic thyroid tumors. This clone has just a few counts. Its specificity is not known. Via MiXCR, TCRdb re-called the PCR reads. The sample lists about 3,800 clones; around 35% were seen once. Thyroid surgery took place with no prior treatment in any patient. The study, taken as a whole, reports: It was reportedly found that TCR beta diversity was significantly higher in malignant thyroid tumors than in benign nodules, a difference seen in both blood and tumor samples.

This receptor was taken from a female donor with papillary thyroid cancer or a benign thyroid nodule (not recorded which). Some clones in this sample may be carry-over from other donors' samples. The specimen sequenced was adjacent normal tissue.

The CDR3 here is CASSYHEGSNEQFF. In nucleotides, the CDR3 is TGTGCCAGCAGCTACCACGAGGGCTCCAATGAGCAGTTCTTC. The rearrangement links TRBV6-5 to TRBJ2-1; TRBD2 is a possible D gene (5 bases). The germline CDR1 and CDR2 sequences are MNHEY and SVGAGI. The CDR3 extends over 14 amino acids. Trimming cost V 6 bases and J 6 bases, with 15 bases left between them.